This T cell receptor (beta chain) was sequenced during a study of OX40 agonist ivuxolimab in advanced cancers. About the research overall: The study gave patients intravenous ivuxolimab at 0.01 to 10 mg/kg every 2 weeks. Past anti-PD-1, anti-PD-L1 or anti-CTLA-4 therapy was accepted, and roughly 38% had received some. General study findings and limits: Part of the nonresponder group also had normalized T-cell clonal expansion that was low. On average, a greater number of expanded clones characterised CD8+ T cells relative to CD4+.

As for this clone: Its matching antigen is unknown.

The germline CDR1 and CDR2 sequences are SGHAT and FQNNGV. The V and J ends lost 1 base and 1 base respectively, with 7 bases between them. This CDR3 has 14 residues. The table came from immunoSEQ multiplex PCR; TCRdb's copy has only in-frame clones and leaves some out. The repertoire holds roughly 100,000 clones, with 90% as singletons. This receptor was identified in an adult with an advanced solid tumor such as melanoma, head and neck, liver or kidney cancer. The sequencing used CD4+ or CD8+ T cells sorted from blood, collected in a trial of the OX40 agonist ivuxolimab. This chain uses TRBV11-2 with TRBJ1-2; D is unresolved. CDR3 residues: CASSLGSYNYGYTF. The CDR3 coding sequence is TGTGCCAGCAGCTTAGGCAGTTATAACTATGGCTACACCTTC.